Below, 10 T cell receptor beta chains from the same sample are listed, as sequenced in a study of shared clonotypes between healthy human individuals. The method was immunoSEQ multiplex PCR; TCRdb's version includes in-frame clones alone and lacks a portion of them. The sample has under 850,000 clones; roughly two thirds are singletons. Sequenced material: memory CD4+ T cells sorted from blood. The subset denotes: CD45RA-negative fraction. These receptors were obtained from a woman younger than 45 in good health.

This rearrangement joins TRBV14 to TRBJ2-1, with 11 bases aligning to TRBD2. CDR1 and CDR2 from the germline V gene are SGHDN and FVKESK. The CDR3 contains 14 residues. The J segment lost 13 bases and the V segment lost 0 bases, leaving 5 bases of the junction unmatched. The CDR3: CASSQDGLAGGQFF. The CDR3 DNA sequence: TGTGCCAGCAGCCAAGATGGGCTAGCGGGAGGACAGTTCTTC.

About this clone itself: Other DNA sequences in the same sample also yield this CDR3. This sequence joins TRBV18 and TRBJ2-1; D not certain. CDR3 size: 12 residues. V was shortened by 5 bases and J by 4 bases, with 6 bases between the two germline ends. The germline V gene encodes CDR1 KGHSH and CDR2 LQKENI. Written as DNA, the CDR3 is TGTGCCAGCTCATCGATTTACAATGAGCAGTTCTTC. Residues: CASSSIYNEQFF.

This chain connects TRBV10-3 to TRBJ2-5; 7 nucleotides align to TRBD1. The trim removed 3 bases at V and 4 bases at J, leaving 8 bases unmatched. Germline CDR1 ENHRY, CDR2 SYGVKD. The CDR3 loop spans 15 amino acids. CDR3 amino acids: CAISDTTGARETQYF. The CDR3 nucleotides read TGTGCCATCAGTGATACCACAGGGGCTCGAGAGACCCAGTACTTC.

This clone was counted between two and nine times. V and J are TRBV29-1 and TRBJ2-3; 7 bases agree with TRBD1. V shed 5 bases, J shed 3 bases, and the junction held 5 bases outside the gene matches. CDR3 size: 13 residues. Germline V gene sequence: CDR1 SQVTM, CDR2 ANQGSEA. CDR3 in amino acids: CSVRQGSTDTQYF. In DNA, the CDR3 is TGCAGCGTTAGACAGGGATCGACAGATACGCAGTATTTT.

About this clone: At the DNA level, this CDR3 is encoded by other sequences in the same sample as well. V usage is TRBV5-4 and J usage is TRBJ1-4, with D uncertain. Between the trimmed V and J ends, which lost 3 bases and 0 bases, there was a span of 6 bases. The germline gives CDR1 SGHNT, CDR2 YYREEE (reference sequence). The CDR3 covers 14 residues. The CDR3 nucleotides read TGTGCCAGCAGCTCGAGTGCAACTAATGAAAAACTGTTTTTT. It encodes CASSSSATNEKLFF.

CDR3 in amino acids: CAWRGSEGYEQYF. Here the CDR3 DNA reads TGTGCCTGGAGGGGATCGGAGGGCTACGAGCAGTACTTC. J is TRBJ2-7 and V is TRBV30, with a possible D match to TRBD2 (6 bases). The CDR3 has 13 residues. Germline V gene lookup returns CDR1 GTSNPN and CDR2 SVGIG (reference sequence). Trimming removed 3 bases at V and 3 bases at J, with 12 bases between. Drawing the rest from reference TRBV30 and TRBJ2-7, the complete variable domain is SQTIHQWPATLVQPVGSPLSLECTVEGTSNPNLYWYRQAAGRGLQLLFYSVGIGQISSEVPQNLSASRPQDRQFILSSKKLLLSDSGFYLCAWRGSEGYEQYFGPGTRLTVT.

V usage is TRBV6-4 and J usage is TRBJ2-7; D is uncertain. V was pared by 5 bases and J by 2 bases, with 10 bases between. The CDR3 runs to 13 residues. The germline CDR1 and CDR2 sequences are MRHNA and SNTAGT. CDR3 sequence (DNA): TGTGCCAGCAGTTTCTGGGATCCCTACGAGCAGTACTTC. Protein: CASSFWDPYEQYF.

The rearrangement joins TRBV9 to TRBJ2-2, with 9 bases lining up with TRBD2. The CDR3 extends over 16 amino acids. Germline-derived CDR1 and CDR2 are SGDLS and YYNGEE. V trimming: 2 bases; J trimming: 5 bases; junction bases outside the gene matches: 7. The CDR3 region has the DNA TGTGCCAGCAGCGTTTCCGGGACTAGCAATACCGGGGAGCTGTTTTTT. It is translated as CASSVSGTSNTGELFF.

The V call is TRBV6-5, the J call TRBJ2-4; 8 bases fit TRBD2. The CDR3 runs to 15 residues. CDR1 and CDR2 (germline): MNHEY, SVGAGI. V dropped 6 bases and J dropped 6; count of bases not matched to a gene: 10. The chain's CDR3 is CASRSPWAGGNIQYF. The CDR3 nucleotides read TGTGCCAGCAGATCCCCCTGGGCGGGAGGAAACATTCAGTACTTC.

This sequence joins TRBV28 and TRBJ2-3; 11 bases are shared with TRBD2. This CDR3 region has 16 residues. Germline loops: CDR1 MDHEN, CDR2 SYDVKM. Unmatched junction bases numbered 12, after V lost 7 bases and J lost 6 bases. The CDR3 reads CASTEVGLAGMDTQYF. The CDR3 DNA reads TGTGCCAGCACCGAGGTTGGACTAGCGGGTATGGATACGCAGTATTTT.